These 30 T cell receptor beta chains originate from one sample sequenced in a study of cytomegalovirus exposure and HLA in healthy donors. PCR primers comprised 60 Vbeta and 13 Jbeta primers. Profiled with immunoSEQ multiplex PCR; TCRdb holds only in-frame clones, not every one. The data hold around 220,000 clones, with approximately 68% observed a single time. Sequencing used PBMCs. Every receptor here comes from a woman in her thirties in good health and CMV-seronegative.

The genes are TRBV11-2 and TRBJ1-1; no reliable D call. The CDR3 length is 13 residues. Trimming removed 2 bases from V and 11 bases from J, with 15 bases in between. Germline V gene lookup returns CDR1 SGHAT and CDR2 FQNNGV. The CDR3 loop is CASSLIANRGAFF. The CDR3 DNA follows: TGTGCCAGCAGCTTAATTGCGAACCGGGGTGCTTTCTTT.

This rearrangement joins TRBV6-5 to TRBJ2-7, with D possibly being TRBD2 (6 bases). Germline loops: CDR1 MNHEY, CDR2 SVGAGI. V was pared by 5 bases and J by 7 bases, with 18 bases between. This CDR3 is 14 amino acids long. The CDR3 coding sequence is TGTGCCAGCAGTCGGGAACGGGGTGCGGGGGAGCAGTACTTC. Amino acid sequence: CASSRERGAGEQYF.

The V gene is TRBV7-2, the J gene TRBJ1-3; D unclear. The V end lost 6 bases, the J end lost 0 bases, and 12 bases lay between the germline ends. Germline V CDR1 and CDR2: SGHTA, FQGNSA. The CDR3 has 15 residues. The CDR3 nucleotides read TGTGCCAGCAGTCTAGCAGCCAGCTCTGGAAACACCATATATTTT. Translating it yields CASSLAASSGNTIYF.

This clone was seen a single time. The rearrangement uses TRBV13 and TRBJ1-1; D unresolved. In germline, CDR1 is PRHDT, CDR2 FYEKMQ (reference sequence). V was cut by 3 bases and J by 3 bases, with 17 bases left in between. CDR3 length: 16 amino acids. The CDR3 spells CASSLVYRTGDTEAFF. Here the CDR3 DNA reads TGTGCCAGCAGCTTGGTTTACCGTACGGGAGACACTGAAGCTTTCTTT.

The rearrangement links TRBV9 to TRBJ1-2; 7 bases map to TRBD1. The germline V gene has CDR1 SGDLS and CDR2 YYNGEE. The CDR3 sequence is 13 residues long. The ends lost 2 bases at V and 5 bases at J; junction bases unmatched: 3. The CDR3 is CASSVAGGYGYTF. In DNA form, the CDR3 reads TGTGCCAGCAGCGTGGCAGGGGGATATGGCTACACCTTC.

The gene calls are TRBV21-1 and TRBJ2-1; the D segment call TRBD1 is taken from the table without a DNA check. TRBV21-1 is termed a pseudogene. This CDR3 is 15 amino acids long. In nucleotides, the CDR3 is TGTGCCAGCAGCAAAGTATTGGGGCCGTACAATGAGCAGTTCTTC. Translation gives CASSKVLGPYNEQFF.

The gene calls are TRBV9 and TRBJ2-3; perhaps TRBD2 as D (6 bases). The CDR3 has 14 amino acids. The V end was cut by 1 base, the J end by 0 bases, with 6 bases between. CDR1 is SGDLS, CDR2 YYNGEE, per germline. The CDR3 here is CASSVSGSTDTQYF. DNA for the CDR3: TGTGCCAGCAGCGTAAGCGGGAGCACAGATACGCAGTATTTT.

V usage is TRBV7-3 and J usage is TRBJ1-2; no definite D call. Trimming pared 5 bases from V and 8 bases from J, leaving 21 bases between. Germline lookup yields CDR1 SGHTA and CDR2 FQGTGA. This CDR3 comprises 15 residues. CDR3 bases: TGTGCCAGCAGCCCCTTTGGTCCGGGGAGTGGGGGCTACACCTTC. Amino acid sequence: CASSPFGPGSGGYTF.

As DNA, the CDR3 is TGTGCCAGTCGGGGTGCGGATAATGAAAAACTGTTTTTT. Translated: CASRGADNEKLFF. This sequence joins TRBV19 and TRBJ1-4; D is ambiguous. Germline V gene sequence: CDR1 LNHDA, CDR2 SQIVND (reference sequence). V lost 8 bases, J lost 4 bases, and 11 bases lay in between. The CDR3 is 13 residues long.

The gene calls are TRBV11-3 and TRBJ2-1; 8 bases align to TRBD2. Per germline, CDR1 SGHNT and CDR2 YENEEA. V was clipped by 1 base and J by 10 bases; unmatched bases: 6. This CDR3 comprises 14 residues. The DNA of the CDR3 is TGTGCCAGCAGCTTAGGCGGGGGGCCGGGGGAGCAGTTCTTC. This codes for CASSLGGGPGEQFF.

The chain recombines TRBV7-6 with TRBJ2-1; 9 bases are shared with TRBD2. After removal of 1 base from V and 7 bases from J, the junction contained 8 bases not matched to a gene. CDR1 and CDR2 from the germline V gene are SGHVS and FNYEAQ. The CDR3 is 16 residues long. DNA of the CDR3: TGTGCCAGCAGCTTAGAGGCTAGCGGGAATCGAAATGAGCAGTTCTTC. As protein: CASSLEASGNRNEQFF.

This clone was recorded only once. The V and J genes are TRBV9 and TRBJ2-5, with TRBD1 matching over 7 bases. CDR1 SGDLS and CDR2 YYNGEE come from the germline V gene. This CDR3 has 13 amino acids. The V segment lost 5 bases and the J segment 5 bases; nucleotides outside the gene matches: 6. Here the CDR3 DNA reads TGTGCCAGCAGGCCGACAGGGTCCGAGACCCAGTACTTC. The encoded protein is CASRPTGSETQYF.

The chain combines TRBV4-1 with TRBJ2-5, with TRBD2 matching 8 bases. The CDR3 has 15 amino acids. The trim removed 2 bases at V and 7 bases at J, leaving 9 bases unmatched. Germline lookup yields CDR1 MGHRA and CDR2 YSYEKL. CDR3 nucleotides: TGCGCCAGCAGCCAAAGCGGGGGAACCGGGGGGACCCAGTACTTC. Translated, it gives CASSQSGGTGGTQYF.

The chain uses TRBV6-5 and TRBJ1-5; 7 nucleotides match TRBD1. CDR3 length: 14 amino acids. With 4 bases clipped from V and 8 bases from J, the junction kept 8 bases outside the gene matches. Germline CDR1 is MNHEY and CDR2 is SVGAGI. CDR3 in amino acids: CASSSLDRAEPQHF. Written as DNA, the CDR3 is TGTGCCAGCAGTTCCCTAGACAGGGCCGAGCCCCAGCATTTT.

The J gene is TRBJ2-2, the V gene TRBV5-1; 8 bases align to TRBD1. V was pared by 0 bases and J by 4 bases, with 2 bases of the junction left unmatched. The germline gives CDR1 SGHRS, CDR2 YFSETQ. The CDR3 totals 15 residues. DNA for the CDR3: TGCGCCAGCAGCTTGGACAGGGGGTCCACCGGGGAGCTGTTTTTT. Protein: CASSLDRGSTGELFF.

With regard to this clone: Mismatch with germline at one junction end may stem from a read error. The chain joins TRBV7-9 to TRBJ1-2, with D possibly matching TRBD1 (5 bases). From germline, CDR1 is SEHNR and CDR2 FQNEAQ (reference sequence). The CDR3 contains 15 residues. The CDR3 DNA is TGTTCCAGCAGTTGCCGGGGGTATAGGGACTATGGCTACACCTTC. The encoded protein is CSSSCRGYRDYGYTF.

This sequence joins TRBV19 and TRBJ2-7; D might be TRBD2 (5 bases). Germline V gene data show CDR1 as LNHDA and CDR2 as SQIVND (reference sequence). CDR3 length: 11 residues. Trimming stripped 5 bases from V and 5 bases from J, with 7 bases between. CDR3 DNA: TGTGCCAGTAGTTTGGAGGACGAGCAGTACTTC. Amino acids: CASSLEDEQYF.

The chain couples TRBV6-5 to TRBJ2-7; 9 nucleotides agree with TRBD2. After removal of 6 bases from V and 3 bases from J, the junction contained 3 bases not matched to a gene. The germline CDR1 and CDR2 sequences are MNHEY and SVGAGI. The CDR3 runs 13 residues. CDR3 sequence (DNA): TGTGCCAGCAGGCTAGCGGGGCGCTACGAGCAGTACTTC. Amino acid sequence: CASRLAGRYEQYF.

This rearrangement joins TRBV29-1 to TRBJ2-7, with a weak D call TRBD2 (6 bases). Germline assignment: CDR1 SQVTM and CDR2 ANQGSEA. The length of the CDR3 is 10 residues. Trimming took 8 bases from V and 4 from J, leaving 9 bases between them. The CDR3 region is CSSGRYEQYF. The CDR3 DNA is TGCAGCAGCGGGCGATACGAGCAGTACTTC.

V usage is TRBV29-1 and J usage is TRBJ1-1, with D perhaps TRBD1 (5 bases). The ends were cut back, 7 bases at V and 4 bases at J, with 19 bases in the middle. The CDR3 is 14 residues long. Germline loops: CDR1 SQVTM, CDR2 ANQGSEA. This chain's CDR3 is CSATPGVDFTEAFF. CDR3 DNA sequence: TGCAGCGCTACGCCGGGGGTCGACTTCACTGAAGCTTTCTTT.

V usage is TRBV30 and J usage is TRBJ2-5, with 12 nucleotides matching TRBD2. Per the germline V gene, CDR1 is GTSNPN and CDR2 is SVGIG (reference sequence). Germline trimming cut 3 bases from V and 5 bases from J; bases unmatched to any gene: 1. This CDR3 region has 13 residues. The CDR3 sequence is CAWRTSGGETQYF. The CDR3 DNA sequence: TGTGCCTGGAGGACTAGCGGGGGCGAGACCCAGTACTTC.

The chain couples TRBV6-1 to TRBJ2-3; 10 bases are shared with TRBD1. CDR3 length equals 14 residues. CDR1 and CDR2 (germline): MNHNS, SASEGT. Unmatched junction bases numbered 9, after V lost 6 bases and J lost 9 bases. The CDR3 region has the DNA TGTGCCAGCAGCTGGGACAGGGGACAACAAACGCAGTATTTT. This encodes CASSWDRGQQTQYF.

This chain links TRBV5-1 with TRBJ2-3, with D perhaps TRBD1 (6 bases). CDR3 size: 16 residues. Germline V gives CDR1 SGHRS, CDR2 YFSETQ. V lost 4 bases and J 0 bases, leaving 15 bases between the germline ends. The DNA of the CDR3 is TGCGCCAGCAGCCCAGGACAGACTTTAAGCACAGATACGCAGTATTTT. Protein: CASSPGQTLSTDTQYF.

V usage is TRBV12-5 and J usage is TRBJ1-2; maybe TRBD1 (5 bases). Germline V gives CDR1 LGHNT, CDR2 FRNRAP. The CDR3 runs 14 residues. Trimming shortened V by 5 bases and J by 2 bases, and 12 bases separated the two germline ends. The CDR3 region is CASGPPAGNYGYTF. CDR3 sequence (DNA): TGTGCTAGTGGTCCCCCAGCAGGGAACTATGGCTACACCTTC.

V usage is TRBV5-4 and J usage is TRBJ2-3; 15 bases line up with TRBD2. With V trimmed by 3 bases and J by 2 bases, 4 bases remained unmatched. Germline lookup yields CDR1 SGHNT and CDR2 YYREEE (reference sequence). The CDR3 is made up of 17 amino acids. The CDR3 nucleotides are TGTGCCAGCAGCTCAGGGACTAGCGGGAGGTACACAGATACGCAGTATTTT. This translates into CASSSGTSGRYTDTQYF.

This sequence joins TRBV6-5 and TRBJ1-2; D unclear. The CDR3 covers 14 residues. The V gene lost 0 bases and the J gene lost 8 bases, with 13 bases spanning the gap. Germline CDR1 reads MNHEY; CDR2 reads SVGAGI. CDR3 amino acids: CASSYSYQGEGYTF. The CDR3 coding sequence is TGTGCCAGCAGTTACTCCTACCAAGGAGAAGGCTACACCTTC.

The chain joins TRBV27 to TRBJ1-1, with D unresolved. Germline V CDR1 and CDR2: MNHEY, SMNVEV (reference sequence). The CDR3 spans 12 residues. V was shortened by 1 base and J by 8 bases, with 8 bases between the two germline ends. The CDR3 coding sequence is TGTGCCAGCAGTTTATTAGGGAGCGAAGCTTTCTTT. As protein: CASSLLGSEAFF.

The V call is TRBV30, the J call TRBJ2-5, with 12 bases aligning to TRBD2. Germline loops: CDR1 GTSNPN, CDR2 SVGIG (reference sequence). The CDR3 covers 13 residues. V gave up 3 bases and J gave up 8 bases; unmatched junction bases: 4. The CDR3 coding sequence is TGTGCCTGGAGCAAACTAGCGGGAGGAACCCAGTACTTC. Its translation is CAWSKLAGGTQYF.

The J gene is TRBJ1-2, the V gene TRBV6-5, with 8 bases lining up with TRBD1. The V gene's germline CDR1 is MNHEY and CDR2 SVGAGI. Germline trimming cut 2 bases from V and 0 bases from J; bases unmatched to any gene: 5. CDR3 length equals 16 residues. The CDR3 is CASSYRGTGANYGYTF. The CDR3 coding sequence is TGTGCCAGCAGTTACCGTGGGACAGGAGCTAACTATGGCTACACCTTC.

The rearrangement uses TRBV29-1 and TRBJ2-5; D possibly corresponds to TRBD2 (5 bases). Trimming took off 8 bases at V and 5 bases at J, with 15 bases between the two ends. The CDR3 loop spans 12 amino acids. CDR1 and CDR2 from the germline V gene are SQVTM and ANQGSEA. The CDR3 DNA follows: TGCAGCTTTTACCCCCCGGGGGAGACCCAGTACTTC. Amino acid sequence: CSFYPPGETQYF.